The 20 T cell receptor beta chains in this list originate from one sample, sequenced in a study of cytomegalovirus exposure and HLA in healthy donors. The PCR made use of 60 Vbeta and 13 Jbeta primers. Libraries were prepared by immunoSEQ multiplex PCR; TCRdb keeps only in-frame clonotypes and omits some of them. The sample carries roughly 110,000 clones, approximately 70% recorded once. Sequences were obtained from PBMCs. All receptors derive from a woman in her twenties or thirties in good health and CMV-seronegative.

This clone has a handful of counts. The chain uses TRBV5-5 and TRBJ1-4, with 7 nucleotides matching TRBD1. This CDR3 comprises 14 residues. Germline V gene lookup returns CDR1 SGHKS and CDR2 YYEKEE (reference sequence). With V trimmed by 4 bases and J by 11 bases, 11 bases remained unmatched. The DNA for the CDR3 is TGTGCCAGCAGCACCGGGACAGTCTCCGAGAAACTGTTTTTT. Encoded protein: CASSTGTVSEKLFF.

In this sample, this clone turned up a few times. The chain employs TRBV6-6 and TRBJ1-2, with D possibly matching TRBD1 (6 bases). CDR3 length equals 13 residues. With 7 bases removed from V and 0 bases from J, the gap between germline ends came to 9 bases. Germline V gene data show CDR1 as MNHNY and CDR2 as SVGAGI (reference sequence). The DNA for the CDR3 is TGTGCCAGCACCAAGGGGGCTAACTATGGCTACACCTTC. Its translation is CASTKGANYGYTF.

The chain combines TRBV7-9 with TRBJ2-7; maybe TRBD2 (5 bases). The CDR3 runs 16 residues. V lost 2 bases, J lost 5 bases, and 19 bases lay in between. Germline-derived CDR1 and CDR2 are SEHNR and FQNEAQ (reference sequence). CDR3 in amino acids: CASSLFNPALAHEQYF. The CDR3, as DNA: TGTGCCAGCAGCTTATTTAATCCAGCGCTAGCCCACGAGCAGTACTTC.

The genes are TRBV6-5 and TRBJ1-5; D not certain. The CDR3 extends over 14 amino acids. V lost 7 bases to trimming and J lost 6 bases, with 16 bases between them. Germline CDR1 and CDR2: MNHEY and SVGAGI. The CDR3 loop reads CASIEREGSQPQHF. In DNA form, the CDR3 reads TGTGCCAGCATTGAGCGGGAGGGAAGTCAGCCCCAGCATTTT.

This rearrangement joins TRBV9 to TRBJ1-5, with TRBD1 as a possible D gene (6 bases). The CDR3 is 14 amino acids. In germline, CDR1 is SGDLS, CDR2 YYNGEE. The V end lost 4 bases, the J end lost 4 bases, and 12 bases lay between the germline ends. The CDR3 loop reads CASSRGGDNQPQHF. CDR3 in DNA: TGTGCCAGCAGCCGAGGGGGGGATAATCAGCCCCAGCATTTT.

This chain connects TRBV7-2 to TRBJ1-1; D not certain. V was clipped by 0 bases and J by 6 bases, with 14 bases between them. The germline gives CDR1 SGHTA, CDR2 FQGNSA. This CDR3 contains 15 residues. CDR3 nucleotide sequence: TGTGCCAGCAGCTTAGCGCCAGGCAGTACCGCTGAAGCTTTCTTT. This codes for CASSLAPGSTAEAFF.

The chain employs TRBV5-1 and TRBJ1-2, with 7 bases fitting TRBD1. J lost 0 bases, V lost 7 bases, and 12 bases had no gene match. The CDR3 is made up of 16 amino acids. Per the germline V gene, CDR1 is SGHRS and CDR2 is YFSETQ. Here the CDR3 DNA reads TGCGCCAGCTCCACCGGGACAGTCGTCTCTAACTATGGCTACACCTTC. It codes for CASSTGTVVSNYGYTF.

The rearrangement links TRBV5-1 to TRBJ2-5; unclear D gene. V lost 4 bases, J lost 5 bases, and 24 bases lay in between. Germline lookup yields CDR1 SGHRS and CDR2 YFSETQ. The length of the CDR3 is 17 residues. CDR3 loop: CASSPRVASPSVETQYF. The CDR3 coding sequence is TGCGCCAGCAGCCCCCGGGTAGCTTCCCCGTCGGTTGAGACCCAGTACTTC. Filled out from reference TRBV5-1 and TRBJ2-5, the complete variable domain reads KAGVTQTPRYLIKTRGQQVTLSCSPISGHRSVSWYQQTPGQGLQFLFEYFSETQRNKGNFPGRFSGRQFSNSRSEMNVSTLELGDSALYLCASSPRVASPSVETQYFGPGTRLLVL.

J is TRBJ2-1 and V is TRBV6-1; 11 bases fit TRBD1. Germline V gives CDR1 MNHNS, CDR2 SASEGT. The CDR3 is 13 amino acids. The junction had 0 bases not matched to a gene; V was cut back by 6 bases and J by 5 bases. In DNA form, the CDR3 reads TGTGCCAGCAGGGGACAGGGGGACAATGAGCAGTTCTTC. This encodes CASRGQGDNEQFF.

This clone was detected only once. V and J are TRBV6-5 and TRBJ1-1, with TRBD1 matching over 9 bases. Germline-derived CDR1 and CDR2 are MNHEY and SVGAGI. This CDR3 is 14 amino acids long. With V trimmed by 2 bases and J by 4 bases, 2 bases remained unmatched. The CDR3 here is CASSYETGGTEAFF. The CDR3 region has the DNA TGTGCCAGCAGTTACGAGACAGGGGGCACTGAAGCTTTCTTT.

This chain uses TRBV5-8 with TRBJ2-3, with 7 nucleotides matching TRBD1. CDR3 length equals 16 residues. With 5 bases clipped from V and 3 bases from J, the junction kept 12 bases outside the gene matches. CDR1 is SGHTS and CDR2 is YDEGEE in the germline V gene. CDR3 region: CASSYQGTVVTDTQYF. CDR3 sequence (DNA): TGTGCCAGCAGTTATCAGGGGACAGTCGTAACAGATACGCAGTATTTT.

The CDR3 coding sequence is TGCGCCAGCAGTTTAGCGGCGGGGGAGCAGTACTTC. Translation: CASSLAAGEQYF. V and J are TRBV5-1 and TRBJ2-7; TRBD2 is a possible D gene (6 bases). The CDR3 sequence is 12 residues long. With 5 bases removed from V and 7 bases from J, the gap between germline ends came to 13 bases. Germline V gene sequence: CDR1 SGHRS, CDR2 YFSETQ. Full variable domain (remainder filled in from reference TRBV5-1 and TRBJ2-7): KAGVTQTPRYLIKTRGQQVTLSCSPISGHRSVSWYQQTPGQGLQFLFEYFSETQRNKGNFPGRFSGRQFSNSRSEMNVSTLELGDSALYLCASSLAAGEQYFGPGTRLTVT.

This chain joins TRBV30 and TRBJ1-1; D gene ambiguous. The V and J ends lost 1 base and 5 bases respectively, with 8 bases between them. The CDR3 consists of 12 residues. CDR1 and CDR2 (germline): GTSNPN, SVGIG (reference sequence). The CDR3 nucleotides read TGTGCCTGGAGTGCGGGTGGAACTGAAGCTTTCTTT. Translated, it gives CAWSAGGTEAFF.

This clone appeared once. This chain connects TRBV7-3 to TRBJ1-1; no reliable D call. Trimming removed 5 bases from V and 3 bases from J, with 10 bases in between. CDR3 size: 13 residues. Germline CDR1 and CDR2: SGHTA and FQGTGA. As DNA, the CDR3 is TGTGCCAGCAGCCATGGGAGTTACACTGAAGCTTTCTTT. Its translation: CASSHGSYTEAFF.

This clone has only a few counts. The rearrangement links TRBV29-1 to TRBJ1-1; D remains ambiguous. Germline CDR1 is SQVTM and CDR2 is ANQGSEA. Trimming took off 3 bases at V and 6 bases at J, with 11 bases between the two ends. The CDR3 is 12 residues long. The CDR3 DNA is TGCAGCGTTGAGCGTGAGGTCCCTGAAGCTTTCTTT. Translated: CSVEREVPEAFF.

The chain combines TRBV6-5 with TRBJ1-1; TRBD1 is a possible D gene (5 bases). The V gene's germline CDR1 is MNHEY and CDR2 SVGAGI. With 0 bases removed from V and 0 bases from J, the gap between germline ends came to 8 bases. The CDR3 sequence is 15 residues long. The CDR3 loop is CASSYSTVMNTEAFF. The CDR3 DNA reads as TGTGCCAGCAGTTACTCGACAGTGATGAACACTGAAGCTTTCTTT.

This chain uses TRBV15 with TRBJ2-4, with TRBD1 matching 10 bases. The CDR3 runs 16 residues. With V trimmed by 7 bases and J by 0 bases, 6 bases remained unmatched. The V gene's germline CDR1 is LNHNV and CDR2 YYDKDF (reference sequence). The CDR3 is CATTTGGSIAKNIQYF. Written as DNA, the CDR3 is TGTGCCACCACGACAGGGGGCTCCATAGCCAAAAACATTCAGTACTTC.

This clone was seen just once. The chain links TRBV7-3 to TRBJ2-5; 8 nucleotides agree with TRBD2. This CDR3 has 14 amino acids. CDR1 and CDR2 (germline): SGHTA, FQGTGA. Trimming cost V 5 bases and J 5 bases; bases outside gene matches: 7. CDR3 bases: TGTGCCAGCAGCCCGGGGGGGGTTGGGGAGACCCAGTACTTC. Amino acid sequence: CASSPGGVGETQYF.

The rearrangement uses TRBV11-2 and TRBJ1-4, with D uncertain. Germline lookup yields CDR1 SGHAT and CDR2 FQNNGV. The germline V and J ends were trimmed by 1 base and 8 bases, with 11 bases remaining between them. This CDR3 has 14 residues. CDR3 sequence reads: CASSLGGLREKLFF. The CDR3 DNA reads TGTGCCAGCAGCTTAGGAGGGCTTCGGGAAAAACTGTTTTTT.

The rearrangement uses TRBV19 and TRBJ1-4; D perhaps matches TRBD1 (5 bases). This CDR3 region has 12 residues. With 6 bases removed from V and 5 bases from J, the gap between germline ends came to 7 bases. Germline V gives CDR1 LNHDA, CDR2 SQIVND (reference sequence). The CDR3 DNA follows: TGTGCCAGTAGGAGACAGAATGAAAAACTGTTTTTT. It encodes CASRRQNEKLFF.